The 6 T cell receptor beta chains in this list originate from one sample, sequenced in a study of T cell changes during pregnancy in multiple sclerosis. Profiling relied on immunoSEQ multiplex PCR, and the TCRdb table lists in-frame clones only, not all of them. This sample has some 71,000 clones; about 91% occur once, and the top ten carry around 0.3%. Specimen: CD4+ T cells from peripheral blood mononuclear cells, collected in the third trimester of pregnancy. The receptors were sampled from a female donor in good health, enrolled as a control in a pregnancy study.

This chain links TRBV7-9 with TRBJ1-5; 9 bases line up with TRBD1. The V gene's germline CDR1 is SEHNR and CDR2 FQNEAQ (reference sequence). V dropped 1 base and J dropped 6; count of bases not matched to a gene: 1. The CDR3 loop spans 14 amino acids. The DNA for the CDR3 is TGTGCCAGCAGCTTAGGGACAGGGGCTCAGCCCCAGCATTTT. Protein product: CASSLGTGAQPQHF.

This clone has just one count. This chain uses TRBV18 with TRBJ1-2, with a possible D match to TRBD1 (6 bases). Trimming took 3 bases from V and 1 from J, leaving 9 bases between them. From germline, CDR1 is KGHSH and CDR2 LQKENI. The CDR3 is made up of 14 amino acids. The CDR3 DNA sequence: TGTGCCAGCTCACCTTACAGGGATAACTATGGCTACACCTTC. Translation: CASSPYRDNYGYTF.

The gene calls are TRBV4-1 and TRBJ1-6, with a weak D call TRBD1 (5 bases). The CDR3 is 17 residues long. Germline V gives CDR1 MGHRA, CDR2 YSYEKL. V gave up 0 bases and J gave up 3 bases, with 12 bases separating them. The DNA for the CDR3 is TGCGCCAGCAGCCAAGAAATTCGGACAAGCTATAATTCACCCCTCCACTTT. Its translation is CASSQEIRTSYNSPLHF.

The chain carries TRBV6-1 and TRBJ2-5; D is perhaps TRBD2 (5 bases). Germline V CDR1 and CDR2: MNHNS, SASEGT. The CDR3 has 15 residues. The V and J ends lost 6 bases and 4 bases respectively, with 18 bases between them. CDR3 in DNA: TGTGCCAGCAGCTTGGGTTCCGGGGTGAGAGAGACCCAGTACTTC. Its protein is CASSLGSGVRETQYF.

The CDR3 is CASRRRARETQYF. In nucleotides, the CDR3 is TGTGCCAGCAGACGACGAGCGAGGGAGACCCAGTACTTC. This rearrangement joins TRBV6-5 to TRBJ2-5, with D unclear. This CDR3 has 13 residues. V lost 6 bases to trimming and J lost 5 bases, with 13 bases between them. Germline CDR1 and CDR2: MNHEY and SVGAGI.

The V gene is TRBV6-1, the J gene TRBJ2-1, with TRBD2 identical over 11 bases. Germline V lookup: CDR1 MNHNS, CDR2 SASEGT. V shed 1 base and J 4 bases; nucleotides not matched to a gene: 6. The CDR3 spans 17 residues. The CDR3 region is CASSEEASGGFYNEQFF. The DNA for the CDR3 is TGTGCCAGCAGTGAAGAAGCTAGCGGGGGGTTTTACAATGAGCAGTTCTTC.